This T cell receptor beta chain was documented in a study of T cells expressing NK-cell markers. Looking at the study overall: The study sequenced eight donors, seven HCMV-seropositive and one seronegative.

General study points: As a fraction of CD8+ T cells, dominant NKG2C+ clonotypes reached roughly 1.0-7.0% in six donors.

Production of TCR beta cDNA relied on 5'RACE template switching with UMIs. TCRdb reprocessed the 5' RACE reads, keeping one entry per CDR3 protein, no DNA. This listing includes about 380,000 distinct CDR3 sequences. With respect to this clonotype: What it binds is not known.

The CDR3 contains 15 residues. Germline values: CDR1 SGHTA, CDR2 FQGNSA. The specimen was blood T cells: a sorted CD56 or NKG2C T cell subset, CD4+ or CD8+ T cells, or bulk PBMC T cells (not recorded which). This rearrangement joins TRBV7-2 to TRBJ2-5; TCRdb gives TRBD2 as the D gene, but with no DNA this cannot be confirmed. The TCR originated in a man aged 18-75 years in good health. The CDR3 protein is CASMFWEAGQETQYF.